Below, 18 T cell receptor beta chains from the same sample are listed, as sequenced in a study of response to subunit inactivated influenza vaccine. TCRdb independently ran MiXCR on the RT-PCR reads; one entry per CDR3 protein. The sample holds hundreds of thousands of distinct CDR3 sequences, less than 20% seen once. Sequenced material: PBMCs from blood, taken 11 to 12 days after vaccination. All receptors derive from a man between 45 and 60 years old who received an inactivated influenza vaccine.

The genes are TRBV28 and TRBJ1-1; no reliable D call. In germline, CDR1 is MDHEN, CDR2 SYDVKM. The CDR3 has 13 amino acids. Between the trimmed V and J ends, which lost 11 bases and 3 bases, there was a span of 16 bases. The CDR3 region is CACHLDWDTEAFF. The CDR3 coding sequence is TGTGCCTGCCACCTCGATTGGGACACTGAAGCTTTCTTT. The full variable domain, in which reference TRBV28 and TRBJ1-1 provide the parts outside the CDR3, is DVKVTQSSRYLVKRTGEKVFLECVQDMDHENMFWYRQDPGLGLRLIYFSYDVKMKEKGDIPEGYSVSREKKERFSLILESASTNQTSMYLCACHLDWDTEAFFGQGTRLTVV.

In its sample, this clonotype was seen many times. V gene TRBV11-2 combines with J gene TRBJ2-5, with 9 bases aligning to TRBD1. V shed 6 bases, J shed 4 bases, and the junction held 3 bases outside the gene matches. This CDR3 is 13 amino acids long. Germline V lookup: CDR1 SGHAT, CDR2 FQNNGV. CDR3 protein: CASRGQGTETQYF. The CDR3 DNA reads as TGTGCCAGCAGAGGACAGGGGACAGAGACCCAGTACTTC.

In this sample, this clonotype turned up a few times. V and J are TRBV7-2 and TRBJ2-1, with TRBD1 identical over 8 bases. V lost 5 bases and J lost 9; bases outside the gene matches: 12. CDR3 length: 15 amino acids. The germline gives CDR1 SGHTA, CDR2 FQGNSA. The CDR3 spells CASSIGQGMFREQFF. CDR3 DNA: TGTGCCAGCAGCATCGGACAGGGAATGTTTCGTGAGCAGTTCTTC.

In this sample, this clonotype turned up a few times. The gene calls are TRBV7-9 and TRBJ2-2; weak D call: TRBD1 (5 bases). The germline gives CDR1 SEHNR, CDR2 FQNEAQ (reference sequence). Trimming stripped 3 bases from V and 6 bases from J, with 11 bases between. CDR3 size: 14 residues. CDR3 bases: TGTGCCAGCAGCTTCTCCCAGGGATCCGGGGAGCTGTTTTTT. Its protein is CASSFSQGSGELFF. Full variable domain (outside the CDR3, taken from reference TRBV7-9 and TRBJ2-2): DTGVSQNPRHKITKRGQNVTFRCDPISEHNRLYWYRQTLGQGPEFLTYFQNEAQLEKSRLLSDRFSAERPKGSFSTLEIQRTEQGDSAMYLCASSFSQGSGELFFGEGSRLTVL.

V gene TRBV20-1 combines with J gene TRBJ1-5, with D possibly TRBD1 on 5 matching bases. Looked up from germline, CDR1 is DFQATT and CDR2 is SNEGSKA (reference sequence). V lost 4 bases and J 0 bases, leaving 16 bases between the germline ends. The CDR3 spans 16 residues. CDR3 in DNA: TGCAGTGCTAATAACCGGGACCCCTATAGCAATCAGCCCCAGCATTTT. Translated, it gives CSANNRDPYSNQPQHF.

This clonotype is a singleton in its sample. The V and J genes are TRBV7-2 and TRBJ2-1; TRBD2 matches 11 bases. The CDR3 contains 16 residues. The ends lost 5 bases at V and 4 bases at J; junction bases unmatched: 7. The V gene's germline CDR1 is SGHTA and CDR2 FQGNSA. Here the CDR3 reads CASSLIAGGGYNEQFF. CDR3 sequence (DNA): TGTGCCAGCAGCCTAATAGCGGGAGGGGGTTACAATGAGCAGTTCTTC.

The chain joins TRBV6-2 or TRBV6-3 to TRBJ2-1; no reliable D call. The germline CDR1 and CDR2 sequences are MNHEY and SVGEGT. Between the trimmed V and J ends, which lost 0 bases and 3 bases, there was a span of 9 bases. This CDR3 is built from 15 residues. The CDR3 DNA reads TGTGCCAGCAGTTACTCAGGACCCCTCTACAATGAGCAGTTCTTC. This sequence encodes CASSYSGPLYNEQFF.

This clonotype was found a few times. The chain couples TRBV6-1 to TRBJ2-7, with 9 bases fitting TRBD1. Germline V lookup: CDR1 MNHNS, CDR2 SASEGT. V gave up 7 bases and J gave up 3 bases; unmatched junction bases: 7. There are 14 residues in the CDR3. CDR3 sequence: CASTQGQGGYEQYF. CDR3 sequence (DNA): TGTGCCAGCACCCAGGGACAGGGAGGCTACGAGCAGTACTTC.

This clonotype was seen more than once but under ten times. The chain joins TRBV12-3 or TRBV12-4 to TRBJ1-1; 7 bases are a match to TRBD1. CDR3 size: 16 residues. V dropped 4 bases and J dropped 5; count of bases not matched to a gene: 13. The CDR3 loop reads CASSSGSTGWKTEAFF. The CDR3 region has the DNA TGTGCCAGCAGTTCCGGATCGACAGGGTGGAAGACTGAAGCTTTCTTT.

The chain uses TRBV19 and TRBJ1-1; D may be TRBD1 (5 bases). The germline CDR1 and CDR2 sequences are LNHDA and SQIVND (reference sequence). Trimming shortened V by 0 bases and J by 1 base, and 12 bases separated the two germline ends. The CDR3 has 16 amino acids. The DNA of the CDR3 is TGTGCCAGTAGTATAGACCCGGGACGTACGAACACTGAAGCTTTCTTT. Translation gives CASSIDPGRTNTEAFF. Full variable domain (rest looked up from reference TRBV19 and TRBJ1-1): DGGITQSPKYLFRKEGQNVTLSCEQNLNHDAMYWYRQDPGQGLRLIYYSQIVNDFQKGDIAEGYSVSREKKESFPLTVTSAQKNPTAFYLCASSIDPGRTNTEAFFGQGTRLTVV.

There are a few counts of this clonotype. The chain links TRBV6-1 to TRBJ2-7; D may be TRBD2 (7 bases). V was clipped by 6 bases and J by 6 bases, with 15 bases between them. The CDR3 loop spans 13 amino acids. Germline CDR1 and CDR2: MNHNS and SASEGT. The CDR3 bases are TGTGCCAGCAGCGGGGGGCCCGCTAGCGAGCAGTACTTC. Amino acids: CASSGGPASEQYF.

This clonotype was counted between two and nine times. DNA of the CDR3: TGTGCCAGCAGCGTAGAACAGGGGGCCTACAATGAGCAGTTCTTC. As protein: CASSVEQGAYNEQFF. The genes are TRBV9 and TRBJ2-1; 8 positions match TRBD1. The CDR3 covers 15 residues. With V trimmed by 0 bases and J by 2 bases, 1 base remained unmatched. CDR1 SGDLS and CDR2 YYNGEE come from the germline V gene.

This chain uses TRBV20-1 with TRBJ1-5, with D maybe TRBD1 (6 bases). The V end was cut by 5 bases, the J end by 5 bases, with 16 bases between. This CDR3 has 14 residues. CDR1 is DFQATT, CDR2 SNEGSKA, per germline (reference sequence). CDR3: CSASRGGIHQPQHF. CDR3 coding DNA: TGCAGTGCTTCGAGGGGGGGGATACATCAGCCCCAGCATTTT.

The chain joins TRBV7-8 to TRBJ2-2; D is tentatively TRBD1 or TRBD2 (5 bases each). The germline V gene has CDR1 SGHVS and CDR2 FQNEAQ. The CDR3 extends over 16 amino acids. V shed 5 bases and J shed 0 bases, with 13 bases lying between them. The CDR3 region is CASSRSRGANTGELFF. In DNA form, the CDR3 reads TGTGCCAGCAGCCGTTCACGGGGCGCGAACACCGGGGAGCTGTTTTTT.

The table lists this clonotype with a few counts. This CDR3 is missing its conserved last phenylalanine or tryptophan, likely due to a read error. Because the CDR3's place on the DNA is in doubt, the DNA is left out and the CDR3 is given as listed by TCRdb. This chain's CDR3 is CSARTGGVSAV. The gene calls are TRBV20-1 and TRBJ1-6; the D segment call TRBD1 is taken from the table without a DNA check. The length of the CDR3 is 11 amino acids, counting both ends. Germline V CDR1 and CDR2: DFQATT, SNEGSKA (reference sequence).

This rearrangement joins TRBV6-2 or TRBV6-3 to TRBJ2-5; 7 bases match TRBD2. Trimming removed 10 bases from V and 2 bases from J; junction bases left unmatched: 7. This CDR3 is built from 13 residues. Germline-derived CDR1 and CDR2 are MNHEY and SVGEGT. CDR3 sequence: CATQRDGQETQYF. CDR3 DNA: TGTGCCACCCAGCGGGATGGGCAAGAGACCCAGTACTTC.

As to this clonotype: The junction differs from germline at one of its ends, possibly a read error. The genes are TRBV9 and TRBJ2-1; TRBD2 is a possible D gene (7 bases). This CDR3 region has 15 residues. Germline V gene lookup returns CDR1 SGDLS and CDR2 YYNGEE. CDR3 amino acids: CANSVGGGSYNEQFF. For the CDR3, the DNA is TGTGCCAACAGCGTGGGAGGGGGGTCCTACAATGAGCAGTTCTTC.

The J gene is TRBJ2-3, the V gene TRBV6-2 or TRBV6-3; possibly TRBD2 for D (6 bases). The germline CDR1 and CDR2 sequences are MNHEY and SVGEGT. Between the trimmed V and J ends, which lost 2 bases and 0 bases, there was a span of 18 bases. This CDR3 has 18 amino acids. The CDR3 loop reads CASSYDPLAALSTDTQYF. The CDR3 region has the DNA TGTGCCAGCAGTTACGACCCACTAGCCGCTTTGAGCACAGATACGCAGTATTTT.